A selection of T cell receptor beta chains follows, all from one sample in a study of graft-versus-host responses after intestinal transplantation. Profiling relied on immunoSEQ multiplex PCR, and the TCRdb table lists in-frame clones only, not all of them. The sample has approximately 90,000 clones; about 90% are singletons. Their antigens remain unidentified. The input for sequencing was unstimulated CD8+ T cells sorted from spleen or lymph node cells, taken before transplant. Receptors were obtained from a human donor who was the organ donor for an intestinal transplant. Each CDR3 is given with its conserved first and last residue. The order of the fields is V gene, CDR3 protein.

v_gene: TRBV2
CDR3aa: CASRVKGDGNQPQHF

v_gene: TRBV27
CDR3aa: CASRPGSAYGYTF

v_gene: TRBV4-1
CDR3aa: CASSQPNYEQYF

v_gene: TRBV13
CDR3aa: CASSTPSASTGELFF

v_gene: TRBV28
CDR3aa: CASSPRQGWPEAFF

v_gene: TRBV6-5
CDR3aa: CASRQGTGELFF

v_gene: TRBV4-2
CDR3aa: CASSQDRGYEQYF

v_gene: TRBV19
CDR3aa: CASSWTASYEQYF

v_gene: TRBV19
CDR3aa: CASSPTVNLFATEAFF

v_gene: TRBV9
CDR3aa: CASSPHGTQNNEQFF

v_gene: TRBV4-3
CDR3aa: CASSPRTGSYEQYF

v_gene: TRBV5-1
CDR3aa: CASSPPGEEKLFF

v_gene: TRBV19
CDR3aa: CASGTGVVTEAFF

v_gene: TRBV27
CDR3aa: CASSLLGRGFQETQYF

v_gene: TRBV14
CDR3aa: CASSQVSAGELFF

v_gene: TRBV19
CDR3aa: CASSMSSGWDEQFF

v_gene: TRBV7-2
CDR3aa: CASSPYRGNQPQHF

v_gene: TRBV5-1
CDR3aa: CASRNVAGAEETQYF

v_gene: TRBV4-1
CDR3aa: CASSQVAGARDTQYF

v_gene: TRBV9
CDR3aa: CASSAGTVTTGELFF

v_gene: TRBV9
CDR3aa: CASSGRLGPEAFF

v_gene: TRBV4-3
CDR3aa: CASSQASGGELFF

v_gene: TRBV9
CDR3aa: CASGGGGLTEQFF

v_gene: TRBV9
CDR3aa: CASSVSRLASNTGELFF

v_gene: TRBV7-8
CDR3aa: CASTSRTAVAKNIQYF

v_gene: TRBV4-2
CDR3aa: CASRPTRQGPDGYTF

v_gene: TRBV7-7
CDR3aa: CASSQSPGANEKLFF

v_gene: TRBV7-2
CDR3aa: CASSLSGGTQPQHF

v_gene: TRBV4-1
CDR3aa: CASSRSRGNEKLFF

v_gene: TRBV6-1
CDR3aa: CASGGGSYEQYF

v_gene: TRBV27
CDR3aa: CASTPGGSYEQYF

v_gene: TRBV9
CDR3aa: CASTAGGGSGNTIYF

v_gene: TRBV6-4
CDR3aa: CASRAKTGDSKRLLYEQYF

v_gene: TRBV16
CDR3aa: CASTPRGGPGGTQYF

v_gene: TRBV4-1
CDR3aa: CASSRGGLVEAFF

v_gene: TRBV7-9
CDR3aa: CATRGGKVHEQYF

v_gene: TRBV6-6
CDR3aa: CASSYSSGEKKLFF

v_gene: TRBV10-3
CDR3aa: CAISGGTGNTEAFF

v_gene: TRBV19
CDR3aa: CASSIDLGGRGYTF

v_gene: TRBV13
CDR3aa: CASVEAYSSYNEQFF